What follows are 19 T cell receptor beta chains derived from one specimen sequenced in a study of technical replicates of blood from several donors. Sequencing used immunoSEQ multiplex PCR; TCRdb keeps in-frame clones, though not all of them. Of over 70,000 clones in the sample, 85% to 95% were seen once. The specimen was PBMCs. The receptors originated from a human donor in good health. Some clones in this sample may be carry-over from other donors' samples.

The CDR3 sequence is CASSLSGGVETQYF. For the CDR3, the DNA is TGTGCCAGCAGCTTATCAGGGGGAGTCGAGACCCAGTACTTC. This chain joins TRBV7-3 and TRBJ2-5; 7 bases fit TRBD1. Germline trimming cut 2 bases from V and 5 bases from J; bases unmatched to any gene: 5. The CDR3 has 14 residues. Germline-derived CDR1 and CDR2 are SGHTA and FQGTGA.

The chain employs TRBV29-1 and TRBJ2-2; TRBD2 matches 11 bases. The CDR3 extends over 17 amino acids. Germline V gives CDR1 SQVTM, CDR2 ANQGSEA. Trimming took 6 bases from V and 4 from J; bases not matched to a gene: 13. DNA of the CDR3: TGCAGCGTCCGCCGGGGTAGCGGGGGGGCGGGCACCGGGGAGCTGTTTTTT. Encoded protein: CSVRRGSGGAGTGELFF.

This chain uses TRBV7-2 with TRBJ1-2, with 7 bases identical to TRBD1. CDR1 is SGHTA and CDR2 is FQGNSA in the germline V gene. The CDR3 loop spans 14 amino acids. Trimming cost V 1 base and J 4 bases; bases outside gene matches: 3. CDR3 in amino acids: CASSLGQGVYGYTF. DNA for the CDR3: TGTGCCAGCAGCTTAGGCCAGGGGGTCTATGGCTACACCTTC.

The chain employs TRBV6-5 and TRBJ2-3; 9 nucleotides align to TRBD2. This CDR3 is built from 13 residues. J was trimmed by 8 bases and V by 11 bases; bases with no gene match: 11. Germline CDR1 MNHEY, CDR2 SVGAGI. CDR3 sequence reads: CASRASGILTQYF. The CDR3 DNA sequence: TGTGCCTCCCGGGCTAGCGGGATTCTTACGCAGTATTTT.

The rearrangement links TRBV19 to TRBJ2-7; 13 nucleotides match TRBD2. This CDR3 spans 16 amino acids. The J segment lost 0 bases and the V segment lost 5 bases, leaving 4 bases of the junction unmatched. Looked up from germline, CDR1 is LNHDA and CDR2 is SQIVND (reference sequence). The CDR3 sequence is CASSLGLAGASYEQYF. Written as DNA, the CDR3 is TGTGCCAGTAGTCTAGGACTAGCGGGGGCCTCCTACGAGCAGTACTTC.

V and J are TRBV4-2 and TRBJ1-3; possibly TRBD1 for D (6 bases). Trimming cost V 8 bases and J 4 bases, with 12 bases left between them. The CDR3 sequence is 13 residues long. The V gene's germline CDR1 is LGHNA and CDR2 YNFKEQ. The CDR3 DNA reads TGTGCCAGCTCCCAGGGGTACGGAAACACCATATATTTT. This encodes CASSQGYGNTIYF.

The gene calls are TRBV29-1 and TRBJ1-1; TRBD1 agrees at 11 bases. This CDR3 region has 12 residues. Germline V gene lookup returns CDR1 SQVTM and CDR2 ANQGSEA. Trimming took 7 bases from V and 6 from J; bases not matched to a gene: 4. CDR3 DNA sequence: TGCAGCGGGGGACAGGGGGACGCTGAAGCTTTCTTT. This sequence encodes CSGGQGDAEAFF.

The rearrangement links TRBV9 to TRBJ2-5, with D tentatively TRBD2 (5 bases). Germline-derived CDR1 and CDR2 are SGDLS and YYNGEE. The CDR3 has 16 amino acids. V was pared by 0 bases and J by 2 bases, with 14 bases between. CDR3 protein: CASSVEAGITQETQYF. For the CDR3, the DNA is TGTGCCAGCAGCGTAGAGGCGGGTATTACACAAGAGACCCAGTACTTC.

This clone was recorded only once. This chain uses TRBV7-2 with TRBJ2-7, with TRBD2 matching over 7 bases. The germline V gene has CDR1 SGHTA and CDR2 FQGNSA. CDR3 length: 13 amino acids. V lost 6 bases, J lost 1 base, and 3 bases stayed unmatched. CDR3 sequence (DNA): TGTGCCAGCAGGGCTAGCGGTTCCTACGAGCAGTACTTC. As protein: CASRASGSYEQYF.

This clone appeared once. This rearrangement joins TRBV7-2 to TRBJ1-2; a weak D match, TRBD1 (6 bases). The germline gives CDR1 SGHTA, CDR2 FQGNSA. V dropped 5 bases and J dropped 1 base, with 11 bases sitting between them. The CDR3 is made up of 14 amino acids. CDR3 DNA sequence: TGTGCCAGCAGCCCGGGACACAGTAACTATGGCTACACCTTC. Translated, it gives CASSPGHSNYGYTF.

The gene calls are TRBV5-6 and TRBJ2-6, with D unresolved. CDR3 size: 16 residues. CDR1 is SGHDT, CDR2 YYEEEE, per germline. V dropped 3 bases and J dropped 1 base, with 11 bases sitting between them. In DNA, the CDR3 is TGTGCCAGCAGCTCCCTGGCCCTTTCTGGGGCCAACGTCCTGACTTTC. This sequence encodes CASSSLALSGANVLTF.

The V call is TRBV9, the J call TRBJ2-5; 15 nucleotides agree with TRBD2. Germline CDR1 reads SGDLS; CDR2 reads YYNGEE. CDR3 length: 17 amino acids. Trimming cost V 3 bases and J 4 bases; bases outside gene matches: 7. The CDR3: CASSGGLAGGPLETQYF. The CDR3 DNA is TGTGCCAGCAGCGGAGGACTAGCGGGAGGGCCATTAGAGACCCAGTACTTC.

The genes are TRBV7-2 and TRBJ1-6; 11 positions match TRBD1. Losses at the gene ends were 1 base for V and 6 bases for J; bases not matched to a gene: 2. Germline values: CDR1 SGHTA, CDR2 FQGNSA. The length of the CDR3 is 16 residues. CDR3 nucleotide sequence: TGTGCCAGCAGCTTAGGGACAGGGGGCGTTAATTCACCCCTCCACTTT. Translated, it gives CASSLGTGGVNSPLHF.

This clone was observed a single time. The chain employs TRBV5-1 and TRBJ1-1; D not certain. This CDR3 is 15 amino acids long. Trimming took off 4 bases at V and 6 bases at J, with 19 bases between the two ends. Germline CDR1 and CDR2: SGHRS and YFSETQ. The CDR3 loop is CASSRGGLTLAEAFF. DNA of the CDR3: TGCGCCAGCAGCCGGGGAGGACTCACCCTGGCTGAAGCTTTCTTT.

This chain connects TRBV4-1 to TRBJ1-1, with D possibly TRBD1 on 5 matching bases. This CDR3 has 15 amino acids. V lost 1 base to trimming and J lost 6 bases, with 15 bases between them. Per germline, CDR1 MGHRA and CDR2 YSYEKL. The DNA of the CDR3 is TGCGCCAGCAGCCAAGTGCGGGCAGGAGGGGCTGAAGCTTTCTTT. Residues: CASSQVRAGGAEAFF.

J is TRBJ2-7 and V is TRBV6-6; 11 bases map to TRBD2. The length of the CDR3 is 15 residues. The V gene's germline CDR1 is MNHNY and CDR2 SVGAGI (reference sequence). After removal of 4 bases from V and 3 bases from J, the junction contained 5 bases not matched to a gene. The CDR3 nucleotides read TGTGCCAGCAGTTGGGGACTAGCGGAAAACTACGAGCAGTACTTC. Its protein product is CASSWGLAENYEQYF.

The chain uses TRBV5-6 and TRBJ1-5; 8 nucleotides align to TRBD1. This CDR3 is 13 amino acids long. With V trimmed by 4 bases and J by 6 bases, 3 bases remained unmatched. Germline-derived CDR1 and CDR2 are SGHDT and YYEEEE. The CDR3 here is CASSIDRGQPQHF. Written as DNA, the CDR3 is TGTGCCAGCAGCATCGACAGGGGTCAGCCCCAGCATTTT.

This clone was counted between two and nine times. Other DNA sequences in the sample encode the same CDR3. V gene TRBV5-1 combines with J gene TRBJ2-1, with TRBD1 matching over 9 bases. CDR3 length: 14 residues. CDR1 and CDR2 (germline): SGHRS, YFSETQ. Trimming removed 3 bases from V and 3 bases from J; junction bases left unmatched: 1. CDR3 residues: CASSSTGGYNEQFF. In DNA form, the CDR3 reads TGCGCCAGCAGCTCGACAGGGGGCTACAATGAGCAGTTCTTC.

This rearrangement joins TRBV5-4 to TRBJ1-2, with D uncertain. This CDR3 is 15 amino acids long. The V end lost 4 bases, the J end lost 8 bases, and 21 bases lay between the germline ends. CDR1 SGHNT and CDR2 YYREEE come from the germline V gene (reference sequence). In DNA, the CDR3 is TGTGCCAGCAGCACGGGAGGACGAGACGGAAGGGGCTACACCTTC. Translation: CASSTGGRDGRGYTF.